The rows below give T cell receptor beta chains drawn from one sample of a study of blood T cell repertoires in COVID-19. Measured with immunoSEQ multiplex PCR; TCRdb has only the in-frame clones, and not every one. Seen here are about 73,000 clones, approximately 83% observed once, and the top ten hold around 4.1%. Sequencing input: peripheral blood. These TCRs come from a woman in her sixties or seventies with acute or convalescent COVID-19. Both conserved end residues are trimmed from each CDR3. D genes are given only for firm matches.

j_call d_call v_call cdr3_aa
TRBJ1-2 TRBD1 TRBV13 ASSTRQGYGYT
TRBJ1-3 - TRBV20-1 SASPLGRGSSGNTIY
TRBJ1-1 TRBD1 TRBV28 ASSPLLSQGGTEAF
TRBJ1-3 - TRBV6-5 ASSTSSGNTIY
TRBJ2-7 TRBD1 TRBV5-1 ASSFGQDYEQY
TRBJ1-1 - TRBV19 ASTTFWGENTEAF
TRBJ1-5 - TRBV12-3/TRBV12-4 ASRFGRQPQH
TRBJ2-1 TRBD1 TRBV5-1 ASRLGPGQGSYNEQF
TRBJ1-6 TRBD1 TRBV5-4 ASSLGDRGLSPLH
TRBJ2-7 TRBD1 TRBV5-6 ASSLYRGQYEQY
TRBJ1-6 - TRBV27 ASSLRRSYNSPLH
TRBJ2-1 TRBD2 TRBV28 ASKTSGGGNNEQF
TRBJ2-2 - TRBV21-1 ASSKVVGTGFTETNTGELF
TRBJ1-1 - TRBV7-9 ASSLDAGRRPEAF
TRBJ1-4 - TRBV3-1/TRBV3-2 ASSQDEFATNEKLF
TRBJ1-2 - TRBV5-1 ASSLSLNTGYT
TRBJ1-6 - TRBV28 ASSLIRTIRGNSPLH
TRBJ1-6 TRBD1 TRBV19 ASRPGQGGPLH
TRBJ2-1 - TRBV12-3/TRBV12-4 ASSPSHIF
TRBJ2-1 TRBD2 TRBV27 ASSLNAGVGNEQF
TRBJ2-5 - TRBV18 ASSPRTRQETQY
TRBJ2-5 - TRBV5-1 ASSRVEGETQY
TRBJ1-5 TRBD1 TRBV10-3 AISKYPGQGKIGPQH
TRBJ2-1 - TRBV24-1 ATSRSGGSYNEQF
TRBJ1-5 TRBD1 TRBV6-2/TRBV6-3 ASSYRQGGQPQH
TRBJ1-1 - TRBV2 ASSDYEAF
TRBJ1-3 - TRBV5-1 ASSLILRVKYAGNTIY
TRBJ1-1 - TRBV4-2 ASSQETTATEAF
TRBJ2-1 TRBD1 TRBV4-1 ASSRGTGYNEQF
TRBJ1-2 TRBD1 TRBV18 ASSRGTGPNYGYT
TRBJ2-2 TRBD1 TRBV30 ACPDGDSNTGELF
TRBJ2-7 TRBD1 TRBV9 ASSLRQGAYEQY
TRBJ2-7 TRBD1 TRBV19 ASSLGTGLYEQY
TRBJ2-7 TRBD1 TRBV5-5 ASSPWTGRSEQY
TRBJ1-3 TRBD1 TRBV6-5 ASSYSTGARGNTIY
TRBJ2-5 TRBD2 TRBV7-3 ASAELGTSEAQY
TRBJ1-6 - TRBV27 ASRKSLGAASPLH
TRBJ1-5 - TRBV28 ASSIGGGNNQPQH
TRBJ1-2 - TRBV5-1 ASSLNLDNYGYT
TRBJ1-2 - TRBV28 ASGFRHGGGYT
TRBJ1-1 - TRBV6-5 ASSYQGYTEAF
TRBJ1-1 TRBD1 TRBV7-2 ASSLGPQGRTEAF
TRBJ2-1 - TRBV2 ASRGQSFNEQF
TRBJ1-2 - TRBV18 ASSPSYGYT
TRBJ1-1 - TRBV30 AWTQLGPSEAF